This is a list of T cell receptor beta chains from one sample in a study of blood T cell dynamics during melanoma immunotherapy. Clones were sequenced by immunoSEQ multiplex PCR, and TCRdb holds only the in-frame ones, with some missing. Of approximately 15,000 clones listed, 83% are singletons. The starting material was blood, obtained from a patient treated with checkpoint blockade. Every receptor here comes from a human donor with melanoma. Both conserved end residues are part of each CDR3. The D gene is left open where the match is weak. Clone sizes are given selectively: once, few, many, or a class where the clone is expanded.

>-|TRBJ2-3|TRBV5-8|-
TGTGCCAGCAGCAAACTAGTGGGGGGAGATACGCAGTATTTT
CASSKLVGGDTQYF
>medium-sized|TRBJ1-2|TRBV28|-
TGTGCCAGCAGTTTTCAGGGGTTAGCTAACTATGGCTACACCTTC
CASSFQGLANYGYTF
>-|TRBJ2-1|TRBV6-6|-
TGTGCCAGCAGCCGCATAAGAAGTGAGCAGTTCTTC
CASSRIRSEQFF
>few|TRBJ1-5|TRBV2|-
TGTGCCAGCAGTGGAGAAGTCGTGGGTCAGCCCCAGCATTTT
CASSGEVVGQPQHF
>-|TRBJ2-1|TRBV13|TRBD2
TGTGCCAGCAGCTTAACCAAAACTAGCGGGAGGCGAGGGGAGCAGTTCTTC
CASSLTKTSGRRGEQFF
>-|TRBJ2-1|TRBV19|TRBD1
TGTGCCAGTAGTATAGTCTCCGGGACAGCTTACAATGAGCAGTTCTTC
CASSIVSGTAYNEQFF
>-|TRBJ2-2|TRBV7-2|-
TGTGCCAGCAGCTTGCGTCTTACCGGGGAGCTGTTTTTT
CASSLRLTGELFF
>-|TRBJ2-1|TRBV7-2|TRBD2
TGTGCCAGCAGCTTAAAAGTCGCGGGGCGTCGCGGGGGCAATGAGCAGTTCTTC
CASSLKVAGRRGGNEQFF
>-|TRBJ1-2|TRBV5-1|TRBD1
TGCGCCAGCACCCTGACAGGGCGAGGGTATGGCTACACCTTC
CASTLTGRGYGYTF
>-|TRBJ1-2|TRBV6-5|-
TGTGCCAGCAGTTACGGGTCAGGAAACTATGGCTACACCTTC
CASSYGSGNYGYTF
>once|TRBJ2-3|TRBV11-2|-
TGTGCCAGCAGCTTGGGCAATGCAGATACGCAGTATTTT
CASSLGNADTQYF
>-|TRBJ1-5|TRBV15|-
TGTGCCACCAGCAGAGAGTCCTCGACAGAGGGTCAGCCCCAGCATTTT
CATSRESSTEGQPQHF
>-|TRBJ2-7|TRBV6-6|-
TGTGCCAGCACTGACCCCCGGACAGAACGCGAGCAGTACTTC
CASTDPRTEREQYF